This TCR beta chain was sequenced in a study of OX40 agonist ivuxolimab in advanced cancers. Sequenced by immunoSEQ multiplex PCR; TCRdb stores in-frame clones only, minus some. The table includes 55,000 or so clones, 88% detected once. V was trimmed by 0 bases and J by 0 bases, leaving 6 bases between them. The germline V gene has CDR1 GTSNPN and CDR2 SVGIG (reference sequence). The CDR3 runs to 14 residues. This chain uses TRBV30 with TRBJ1-5; unclear D gene. The sequence derives from an adult with an advanced solid tumor such as melanoma, head and neck, liver or kidney cancer. The sequencing here drew on CD4+ or CD8+ T cells sorted from blood, taken in a trial of the OX40 agonist ivuxolimab. The CDR3 sequence: CAWSVSVSNQPQHF. In DNA form, the CDR3 reads TGTGCCTGGAGTGTTTCGGTTAGCAATCAGCCCCAGCATTTT.